This T cell receptor (beta chain) is from a study of T cells after posttransplantation cyclophosphamide. Germline lookup yields CDR1 SGHAT and CDR2 FQNNGV. Germline trimming cut 8 bases from V and 4 bases from J; bases unmatched to any gene: 12. This CDR3 comprises 15 residues. Treatment was busulfan-fludarabine conditioning, a marrow graft, and cyclophosphamide on days +3 and +4. Clones were sequenced by immunoSEQ multiplex PCR, and TCRdb holds only the in-frame ones, with some missing. The profile covers under 20,000 clones, none occurring a single time. Overall study findings and caveats: Later post-transplant blood repertoires were often dominated by donor CD8+ memory clones.

There are many counts of this clone. The antigen remains undetermined. The chain employs TRBV11-2 and TRBJ2-3; 7 positions agree with TRBD1. Material: PBMCs, obtained after allogeneic stem cell transplant with posttransplant cyclophosphamide. The TCR was taken from a female patient younger than 45 who received an allogeneic stem cell transplant from a related donor, was CMV-positive, and had no GVHD. Some T cells may be transferred from the graft donor. Written as DNA, the CDR3 is TGTGCCAGCTGCCTCTTTGGAGGACAGGCAGATACGCAGTATTTT. Its protein product is CASCLFGGQADTQYF.